One TCR beta chain is described in this entry. As yet, its antigen is unknown. In germline, CDR1 is SGHRS, CDR2 YFSETQ. The CDR3 is 13 residues long. V lost 4 bases, J lost 2 bases, and 3 bases stayed unmatched. This record belongs to a study of graft-versus-host responses after intestinal transplantation. At the level of the study: Once they had received anti-thymocyte globulin induction, all recipients took tacrolimus and steroids for about 3 years.

Whole-study results and caveats: Allografts carried high graft-versus-host to host-versus-graft clonal ratios in patients having graft-donor T cell macrochimerism. Early post-transplant HvG declines showed an association with peak circulating GvH clone levels. Analysis identified GvH clones in recipient marrow, with some appearing first in ileum or blood.

Intraepithelial and lamina propria lymphocytes were freed from processed graft tissue. This table comes from immunoSEQ multiplex PCR, and its TCRdb copy is limited to in-frame clones, with some not included. This sample has approximately 37,000 clones; roughly 87% occur once, and the top ten carry roughly 18%. The source material was ileum tissue, sampled 200 to 210 days after intestinal transplant. The sequence derives from a human patient who received an intestinal transplant, so some T cells may come from the graft donor. The chain combines TRBV5-1 with TRBJ2-7; 7 positions match TRBD2. CDR3 sequence (DNA): TGCGCCAGCAGCCTAGCGGCCGCCTACGAGCAGTACTTC. Its translation is CASSLAAAYEQYF.